This T cell receptor (beta chain) was sequenced in a study of siplizumab effects on memory and regulatory T cells. As for this clone: Its target is unknown.

Measured with immunoSEQ multiplex PCR; TCRdb has only the in-frame clones, and not every one. The sample records approximately 98,000 clones, just under 95% being singletons. Study-level results: Naive T cells were seemingly more diverse than memory cells, and major contributions to the alloresponse seemed to be made by them. Siplizumab significantly lowered the alloreactive sequences that could be traced to unstimulated CD4+ memory cells.

This sequence originates from a human donor in good health. Sequenced material: non-Treg CD4+ T cells sorted from blood.

The CDR3 DNA sequence: TGTGCCAGCAGCATCGGGACAGGGAGACAAGAGACCCAGTACTTC. Translating it yields CASSIGTGRQETQYF. V usage is TRBV5-8 and J usage is TRBJ2-5, with 9 bases aligning to TRBD1. Germline assignment: CDR1 SGHTS and CDR2 YDEGEE. The CDR3 covers 15 residues. J gave up 2 bases and V 4 bases, and 6 bases lay outside the gene matches. Filled out from reference TRBV5-8 and TRBJ2-5, the complete variable domain reads EAGVTQSPTHLIKTRGQQATLRCSPISGHTSVYWYQQALGLGLQFLLWYDEGEERNRGNFPPRFSGRQFPNYSSELNVNALELEDSALYLCASSIGTGRQETQYFGPGTRLLVL.